This T cell receptor beta chain was captured by sequencing in a study of cytomegalovirus exposure and HLA in healthy donors. Points from the study as a whole: In vitro confirmation showed three CMV-associated chains to be CMV antigen specific. Usually a TCR sequence was rare, but some public TCRs were found in many donors.

The PCR made use of 60 Vbeta and 13 Jbeta primers. Using immunoSEQ multiplex PCR, the repertoire was profiled, and TCRdb retains in-frame clones only, with some absent. The profile shows around 190,000 clones, about 80% of them singletons. J was trimmed by 7 bases and V by 4 bases; bases with no gene match: 3. Germline V gene data show CDR1 as SGHRS and CDR2 as YFSETQ. This CDR3 spans 15 amino acids. With respect to this clone: What it binds is not known.

The receptor was derived from a woman in her 30s in good health and CMV-seropositive. The rearrangement joins TRBV5-1 to TRBJ2-1; TRBD2 matches at 15 bases. The specimen was PBMCs. CDR3 nucleotides: TGCGCCAGCAGCCCCGGACTAGCGGGAGGGAATGAGCAGTTCTTC. This codes for CASSPGLAGGNEQFF.